The rows below give T cell receptor beta chains drawn from one sample of a study of T-cell memory formation after mild COVID-19. In TCRdb, the 5' RACE reads were re-called with MiXCR into one record per CDR3 protein. Here the sample spans approximately 480,000 distinct CDR3 sequences, 15% to 20% being singletons. Sequencing input: PBMCs or a T cell subset sorted from them (not recorded which). These receptors all come from an adult woman who had mild COVID-19 (a few samples of this study predate the infection). Cell type and time point are not known. Each CDR3 is given without its conserved first and last residue. Fields, in order: J gene, V gene, CDR3 protein.

>TRBJ2-7|TRBV20-1
SARYELASPEQY
>TRBJ1-2|TRBV3-1
ASSLSYRDGYT
>TRBJ1-1|TRBV5-4
ASSAGDKLAEAF
>TRBJ1-5|TRBV12-3/TRBV12-4
ASSQQGAAQPQH
>TRBJ2-2|TRBV29-1
SVELRNTGELF
>TRBJ1-5|TRBV6-2/TRBV6-3
ASIKGTGRNQPQH
>TRBJ2-1|TRBV7-2
ASSHLPTYNEQF
>TRBJ1-2|TRBV27
ASGRVGGYT
>TRBJ2-1|TRBV6-5
ASSPGTLDEQF
>TRBJ1-1|TRBV5-1
ASSLEGVPYTEAF
>TRBJ2-1|TRBV5-1
ASSLGAGGADEQF
>TRBJ1-1|TRBV11-2
ASSPAGDLNTEAF
>TRBJ2-3|TRBV9
ASSVGDISADTQY
>TRBJ2-1|TRBV7-6
ASSLAGLADNEQF
>TRBJ2-7|TRBV27
ASRSGPGQGFVEQY
>TRBJ1-1|TRBV12-3/TRBV12-4
ASSLAKGAKGVNTEAF
>TRBJ2-1|TRBV7-9
ASRQTGNAYNEQF
>TRBJ2-5|TRBV7-2
ASSLKGRSLQETQY
>TRBJ1-1|TRBV27
ASSLSQGLGGTEAF
>TRBJ1-5|TRBV5-6
ASSRSGLISNQPQH
>TRBJ1-1|TRBV12-3/TRBV12-4
ASSSTGNTEAF
>TRBJ1-5|TRBV12-3/TRBV12-4
ASSLGDRGIQPQH
>TRBJ1-6|TRBV5-4
ASSYRALGSPLH
>TRBJ1-2|TRBV12-3/TRBV12-4
ASSFGQPTRYGYT
>TRBJ2-6|TRBV6-2/TRBV6-3
ASSYLLGAGPTGANVLT
>TRBJ2-7|TRBV25-1
ASSEFGGLKKEQY
>TRBJ1-2|TRBV6-6
ASSFIQGGLSGYT
>TRBJ2-3|TRBV12-3/TRBV12-4
ASRRTSGGPDTQY
>TRBJ2-2|TRBV24-1
ATSRDRGTAGELF
>TRBJ2-1|TRBV5-1
ASSSLERDNEQF
>TRBJ2-1|TRBV7-9
ASSLWIEREMDEQF